This TCR beta chain is drawn from a study of blood T cell repertoires in COVID-19. The wider study: Acute-phase and convalescent COVID-19 samples originated in the United States, Italy and Spain. PBMCs, B-cell-depleted T cells, or T cells were the source of the cDNA or gDNA that made up the material.

Participants were aged about 18 to 100 years, lived in around 25 US areas, and enrolled virtually. The CDR3 is 15 amino acids. Germline V gives CDR1 SGDLS, CDR2 YYNGEE. V lost 3 bases, J lost 3 bases, and 13 bases lay in between. Profiling relied on immunoSEQ multiplex PCR, and the TCRdb table lists in-frame clones only, not all of them. The table lists roughly 260,000 clones, 83% of them singletons. The specimen was PBMCs or T cells enriched from blood (not recorded which). This chain joins TRBV9 and TRBJ1-3; a possible D gene is TRBD1 (5 bases). The source is a woman aged 35 to 49 who had been exposed to COVID-19. CDR3 bases: TGTGCCAGCAGCGCCCGTGGGGGGGTTGGAAACACCATATATTTT. Amino acids: CASSARGGVGNTIYF.